This T cell receptor beta chain was sequenced in a study of B cell selection in AIRE deficiency. Method: immunoSEQ multiplex PCR; TCRdb's copy keeps in-frame clones and lacks some. Of 20,000 to 25,000 clones listed, around 95% are singletons. The CDR3 runs 13 residues. Looked up from germline, CDR1 is ENHRY and CDR2 is SYGVKD. After removal of 9 bases from V and 8 bases from J, the junction contained 4 bases not matched to a gene. The sorted conventional CD4 T cells were gated as CD4+CD127+. The sequenced sample was CD4+CD127+ conventional T cells sorted from PBMCs. The chain combines TRBV10-3 with TRBJ2-1; TRBD2 matches 13 bases. The sequence derives from a human donor in good health. CDR3 loop: CAIGLAGDYEQFF. In nucleotides, the CDR3 is TGTGCCATAGGACTAGCGGGAGACTATGAGCAGTTCTTC.